One TCR beta chain is described in this entry. This sample was included in a study of blood T cell repertoires in COVID-19. Background on the study: Collection of acute and convalescent COVID-19 samples took place in the United States, Italy and Spain. The cDNA or gDNA used as material had been derived from T cells, B-cell-depleted T cells, or PBMCs.

Germline CDR1 is ENHRY and CDR2 is SYGVKD. The ends were cut back, 4 bases at V and 2 bases at J, with 12 bases in the middle. The CDR3 spans 14 residues. Original processing notes: Amplification of reference gene primers provided the estimated nucleated cell counts. Repertoires were generated with immunoSEQ multiplex PCR, while TCRdb's copy carries only in-frame clones and drops some. The DNA was the basis for D and trimming; V, J and clone size are from that table. The sample contains 130,000 or so clones, 84% of which appear only once. The chain has TRBV10-3 and TRBJ2-7; weak D call: TRBD2 (5 bases). The receptor was isolated from an older woman with acute or convalescent COVID-19. Sequencing used peripheral blood. CDR3 nucleotide sequence: TGTGCCATCAGTGCCCCTCGGGATCCCTACGAGCAGTACTTC. Protein product: CAISAPRDPYEQYF.